This T cell receptor beta chain was observed in a study of identical twins (TCRdb year 2016). For the study in its entirety: To test whether fetal clonotypes persist, this study deep-sequenced TCR alpha and beta repertoires from monozygotic twins, from unrelated adults of various ages, and from cord blood. Replicate twin experiments were performed at different times using different library preparation protocols to rule out contamination. Study-level results and caveats: Invariant T cells such as MAIT and iNKT could partly confound zero-insertion analyses, though diverse VJ usage argued against this for most clonotypes. In monozygotic twins, out-of-frame TCR alpha sharing was systematically underestimated by recombination models, although the models agreed with sharing between unrelated individuals. Because the same donors could not be followed over many years, the conclusions relied on cross-sectional statistical analysis. Fewer insertions were carried by abundant cord blood beta clonotypes; a weaker similar trend was observed in young adult naive repertoires, while no such trend was observed in memory repertoires. In beta out-of-frame sequences, excess twin sharing was weaker, because having fewer shared sequences lowered the signal-to-noise ratio. Compared with coincidental sharing between unrelated individuals, an excess of low generation-probability sequences was observed among out-of-frame TCR alpha sequences shared between twins.

Looking up the germline V gene (reference sequence) yields CDR1 MNHEY and CDR2 SMNVEV. Trimming at the junction amounts to 5 bases on V and 4 bases on J, and the germline ends lie 17 bases apart. The CDR3 sequence holds 15 residues, the cysteine and phenylalanine included. The CDR3 DNA has 45 bases and is translated from base 1. Only healthy Caucasian donors were included. This clonotype was seen a few times. There is no known antigen for this receptor. Base qualities are not provided; no much larger clone lies one nucleotide away. Library method: 5' RACE. The data were produced on an Illumina HiSeq 2000. Template switching introduced a universal primer binding site; the final cDNA contained a unique molecular identifier, enabling accurate counting of TCR cDNA molecules. Specific primers in the conserved constant-segment region were used to synthesize first-strand cDNA for TCR alpha and beta chains. To control for contamination, every cDNA library was double barcoded, receiving both a SMART-Mk sample barcode and Illumina barcodes. Two successive PCR steps introduced TruSeq adapter sequences along with Illumina sample barcodes. The TCR alpha and beta cDNA libraries were sequenced on the Illumina HiSeq platform using custom primers. As for the authors' bioinformatics: Unique molecular identifiers were extracted from raw reads with MiGEC, and CDR3 positions were determined with MiXCR. For each individual, recombination models were inferred using an EM algorithm with the repgenHMM and IGoR tools. Shared clonotypes were analyzed with the tcR package in R, and sharing was normalized by the product of cloneset sizes. Out-of-frame nonproductive sequences were analyzed to study raw recombination free of thymic and clonal selection effects. TCRdb reprocessed the public reads (quality trimming at Q25 with fastp, clone calling with MiXCR) and kept in-frame beta chains. Every CDR3 protein is listed once, alongside the most common genes and DNA of its rows. These V and J calls originate from TCRdb's pipeline instead of the authors' own analysis. For this sample the table gives 1.5 million to 2 million distinct CDR3 sequences, of which under 35% were detected only once. The ten largest clones represent approximately 0.29% of the sample.

This clonotype was sampled from a newborn girl in good health. Sequencing was performed on cord blood. Recombination connected TRBV27 to TRBJ1-2, with no D gene named confidently. The encoded CDR3 is CASSPTSALGYGYTF. The DNA sequence is TGTGCCAGCAGTCCCACTTCCGCATTGGGCTATGGCTACACCTTC.